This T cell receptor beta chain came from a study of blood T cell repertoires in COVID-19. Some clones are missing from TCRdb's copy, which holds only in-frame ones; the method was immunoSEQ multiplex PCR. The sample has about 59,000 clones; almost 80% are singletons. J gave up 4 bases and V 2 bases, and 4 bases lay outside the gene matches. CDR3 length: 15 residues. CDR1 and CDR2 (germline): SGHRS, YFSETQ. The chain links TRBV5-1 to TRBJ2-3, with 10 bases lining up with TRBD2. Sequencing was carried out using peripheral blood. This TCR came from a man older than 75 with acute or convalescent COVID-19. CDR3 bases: TGCGCCAGCAGCTTTAGCGGGAGGATCTCAGATACGCAGTATTTT. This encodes CASSFSGRISDTQYF. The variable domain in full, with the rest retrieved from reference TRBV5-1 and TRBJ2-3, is KAGVTQTPRYLIKTRGQQVTLSCSPISGHRSVSWYQQTPGQGLQFLFEYFSETQRNKGNFPGRFSGRQFSNSRSEMNVSTLELGDSALYLCASSFSGRISDTQYFGPGTRLTVL.